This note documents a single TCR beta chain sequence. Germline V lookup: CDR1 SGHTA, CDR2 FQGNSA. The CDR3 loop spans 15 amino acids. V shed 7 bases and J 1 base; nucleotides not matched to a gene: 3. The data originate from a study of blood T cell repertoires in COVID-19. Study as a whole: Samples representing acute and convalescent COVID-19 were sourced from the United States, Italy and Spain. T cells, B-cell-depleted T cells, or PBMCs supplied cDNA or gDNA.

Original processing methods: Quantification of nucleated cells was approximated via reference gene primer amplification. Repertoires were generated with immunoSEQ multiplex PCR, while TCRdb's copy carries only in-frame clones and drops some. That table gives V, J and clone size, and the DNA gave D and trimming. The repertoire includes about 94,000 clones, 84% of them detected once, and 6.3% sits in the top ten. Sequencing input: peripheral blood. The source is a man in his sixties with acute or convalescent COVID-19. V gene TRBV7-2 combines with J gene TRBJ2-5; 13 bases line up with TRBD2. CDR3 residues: CASTTSGGFQETQYF. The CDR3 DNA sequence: TGTGCCAGCACGACTAGCGGGGGGTTCCAAGAGACCCAGTACTTC.